Each of the 9 T cell receptor beta chains below was sequenced from the same sample in a study of STAT5B mutations in CD4+ large granular lymphocyte leukemia. Generated by immunoSEQ multiplex PCR, the TCRdb table keeps only in-frame clones and is missing some. The sample shows 15,000 to 20,000 clones, 70% to 85% of them seen only once. Sequencing used CD4+ T cells from blood buffy coats. Receptors were obtained from a human donor in good health.

The rearrangement uses TRBV7-2 and TRBJ2-2; no clear D gene. The germline CDR1 and CDR2 sequences are SGHTA and FQGNSA. This CDR3 contains 13 residues. Trimming took 0 bases from V and 6 from J, leaving 5 bases between them. In DNA, the CDR3 is TGTGCCAGCAGCTTAGCGGCACCCGGGGAGCTGTTTTTT. Its protein is CASSLAAPGELFF.

This chain links TRBV19 with TRBJ1-2; 8 nucleotides align to TRBD1. Trimming took 5 bases from V and 2 from J; bases not matched to a gene: 7. Germline V gene lookup returns CDR1 LNHDA and CDR2 SQIVND (reference sequence). The CDR3 has 15 residues. The CDR3 is CASSGDRGRNYGYTF. The CDR3 bases are TGTGCCAGTAGTGGCGACAGGGGTCGGAACTATGGCTACACCTTC.

This chain joins TRBV6-5 and TRBJ2-3; tentatively, D is TRBD2 (5 bases). V was cut by 5 bases and J by 4 bases, with 10 bases left in between. The CDR3 runs to 13 residues. Looked up from germline, CDR1 is MNHEY and CDR2 is SVGAGI. The CDR3 sequence: CASSLPGADTQYF. The CDR3 coding sequence is TGTGCCAGCAGTCTCCCCGGGGCAGATACGCAGTATTTT.

The CDR3 DNA follows: TGTGCCAGCAGCCTTACTTGGGGCCTAACAGATACGCAGTATTTT. This codes for CASSLTWGLTDTQYF. The chain uses TRBV9 and TRBJ2-3; perhaps TRBD1 as D (5 bases). V gave up 4 bases and J gave up 3 bases, with 15 bases separating them. Germline assignment: CDR1 SGDLS and CDR2 YYNGEE. The length of the CDR3 is 15 residues.

The chain combines TRBV30 with TRBJ1-2; tentatively, D is TRBD1 (5 bases). CDR1 is GTSNPN and CDR2 is SVGIG in the germline V gene (reference sequence). V lost 0 bases and J lost 0, with 14 bases in between. The CDR3 sequence is 16 residues long. The CDR3 DNA sequence: TGTGCCTGGAGTGTAGATTGGCAGGGCCCTAACTATGGCTACACCTTC. It is translated as CAWSVDWQGPNYGYTF.

This rearrangement joins TRBV18 to TRBJ2-3; 8 positions match TRBD1. This CDR3 region has 14 residues. The V gene's germline CDR1 is KGHSH and CDR2 LQKENI. V lost 6 bases and J lost 3; bases outside the gene matches: 5. CDR3 sequence (DNA): TGTGCCAGCTCCGGACAGGGCGGGACAGATACGCAGTATTTT. Translation gives CASSGQGGTDTQYF.

The V call is TRBV9, the J call TRBJ2-7, with D maybe TRBD2 (5 bases). The V gene's germline CDR1 is SGDLS and CDR2 YYNGEE. Trimming took 3 bases from V and 3 from J, leaving 19 bases between them. The CDR3 contains 16 residues. The CDR3 loop is CASSAKASGGSYEQYF. Here the CDR3 DNA reads TGTGCCAGCAGCGCCAAGGCCAGCGGAGGAAGCTACGAGCAGTACTTC.

The gene calls are TRBV29-1 and TRBJ2-1; D remains ambiguous. Germline V CDR1 and CDR2: SQVTM, ANQGSEA. The CDR3 is made up of 13 amino acids. V was shortened by 2 bases and J by 9 bases, with 14 bases between the two germline ends. The CDR3 sequence: CSVESATVREQFF. The CDR3 nucleotides are TGCAGCGTTGAATCGGCGACGGTACGTGAGCAGTTCTTC.

CDR3 bases: TGTGCCAGAGACCCCACGAACACCGGGGAGCTGTTTTTT. Translated, it gives CARDPTNTGELFF. The V and J genes are TRBV25-1 and TRBJ2-2; D ambiguous. CDR3 length: 13 residues. V lost 9 bases to trimming and J lost 0 bases, with 8 bases between them. Per the germline V gene, CDR1 is MGHDK and CDR2 is SYGVNS. The full variable domain, its missing parts supplied by reference TRBV25-1 and TRBJ2-2, is EADIYQTPRYLVIGTGKKITLECSQTMGHDKMYWYQQDPGMELHLIHYSYGVNSTEKGDLSSESTVSRIRTEHFPLTLESARPSHTSQYLCARDPTNTGELFFGEGSRLTVL.